Shown below are 19 T cell receptor beta chains from a single sample sequenced in a study of T cells in Graves' hyperthyroidism and ophthalmopathy. Template material for amplifying TCR beta CDR3 regions consisted of RNA transcripts. The HTBI primer set served for first-round RT-PCR of the TCR CDR3. One entry per CDR3 protein, called by TCRdb with MiXCR from the multiplex PCR reads. Seen here are over 550,000 distinct CDR3 sequences, roughly 17% observed once, and the top ten hold about 18%. The sequencing sample was made of blood. The receptors derive from a woman in her late teens or twenties with Graves' hyperthyroidism.

The V call is TRBV7-2, the J call TRBJ2-3; 12 bases align to TRBD2. Germline lookup yields CDR1 SGHTA and CDR2 FQGNSA. CDR3 length equals 19 residues. V lost 0 bases, J lost 3 bases, and 10 bases stayed unmatched. As DNA, the CDR3 is TGTGCCAGCAGCTTAGCGACTCTTACTAGCGGGAGGATTACAGATACGCAGTATTTT. This codes for CASSLATLTSGRITDTQYF.

For this clonotype: This may stem from a read error, because a much larger clone lies one nucleotide away. The rearrangement links TRBV7-2 to TRBJ2-7, with 9 bases lining up with TRBD1. CDR3 length: 14 residues. CDR1 is SGHTA and CDR2 is FQGNSA in the germline V gene. This CDR3 is CANSLWTGAYEQYF. The CDR3 DNA follows: TGTGCCAACAGCTTATGGACAGGGGCCTACGAGCAGTACTTC.

J is TRBJ2-1 and V is TRBV7-9; D remains ambiguous. This CDR3 has 13 residues. V lost 3 bases to trimming and J lost 6 bases, with 9 bases between them. Germline V lookup: CDR1 SEHNR, CDR2 FQNEAQ (reference sequence). CDR3 amino acids: CASSFDVLNEQFF. The CDR3 DNA sequence: TGTGCCAGCAGCTTTGACGTCCTCAATGAGCAGTTCTTC.

This clonotype was seen more than once but under ten times. One end of the junction does not line up with germline, which may come from a read error. This chain joins TRBV2 and TRBJ1-1, with 7 bases aligning to TRBD1. Germline loops: CDR1 SNHLY, CDR2 FYNNEI. The CDR3 contains 13 residues. CDR3 DNA: TGTGTCAGCAGCGGACAGGTGGACACTGAAGCTTTCTTT. Amino acids: CVSSGQVDTEAFF.

This clonotype was observed at least ten times. The rearrangement joins TRBV7-8 to TRBJ2-7; TRBD2 matches at 7 bases. J was trimmed by 5 bases and V by 5 bases; bases with no gene match: 9. The CDR3 sequence is 14 residues long. Germline V gene data show CDR1 as SGHVS and CDR2 as FQNEAQ. The CDR3: CASSTRRGLHEQYF. The CDR3 DNA reads as TGTGCCAGCAGCACCCGGCGGGGGTTACACGAGCAGTACTTC.

This clonotype was counted only a few times. The CDR3 sequence: CASSEGLNRGETQYF. CDR3 sequence (DNA): TGTGCCAGCAGTGAAGGTCTCAACAGGGGAGAGACCCAGTACTTC. J is TRBJ2-5 and V is TRBV6-1, with 7 positions matching TRBD1. J lost 4 bases, V lost 1 base, and 6 bases had no gene match. This CDR3 has 15 residues. Germline loops: CDR1 MNHNS, CDR2 SASEGT.

In this sample, this clonotype turned up a few times. Being one base from a much bigger clone, this may be a read error. The gene calls are TRBV20-1 and TRBJ2-5; 7 bases fit TRBD2. CDR3 length equals 14 residues. In germline, CDR1 is DFQATT, CDR2 SNEGSKA (reference sequence). Losses at the gene ends were 6 bases for V and 9 bases for J; bases not matched to a gene: 16. CDR3 bases: TGCAGTGCCCAGATTAGCGGGCTGATGGAGGCCCAGTACTTC. Residues: CSAQISGLMEAQYF.

As to this clonotype: A much larger clonotype is one base distant, so this may be a read error. The chain has TRBV7-2 and TRBJ2-7; 9 bases map to TRBD2. Germline lookup yields CDR1 SGHTA and CDR2 FQGNSA. The CDR3 spans 16 residues. DNA for the CDR3: TGTGCCAGCAGCCTAACTCCAGCGGGGGGTTCCTACGAGCCGTACTTC. This encodes CASSLTPAGGSYEPYF.

As to this clonotype: This may come from a read error, since a much larger clone is one base off. The chain joins TRBV28 to TRBJ1-4; D call uncertain. The CDR3 has 13 residues. Germline-derived CDR1 and CDR2 are MDHEN and SYDVKM. Trimming took 6 bases from V and 3 from J, leaving 8 bases between them. In nucleotides, the CDR3 is TGTGCCAGCAGCCAGCCCCCTAATGAAAAACTGTTTTTT. Its translation: CASSQPPNEKLFF.

This clonotype has only a few counts. The gene calls are TRBV5-6 and TRBJ1-2; TRBD1 agrees at 8 bases. Trimming removed 4 bases from V and 7 bases from J; junction bases left unmatched: 6. The CDR3 totals 13 residues. Germline CDR1 is SGHDT and CDR2 is YYEEEE. In nucleotides, the CDR3 is TGTGCCAGCAGCACCGGGACAGGAGGTGGCTACACCTTC. Its translation: CASSTGTGGGYTF.

This clonotype was detected ten times or more. The chain couples TRBV12-3 or TRBV12-4 to TRBJ2-3, with 8 bases lining up with TRBD2. The ends lost 3 bases at V and 3 bases at J; junction bases unmatched: 8. This CDR3 comprises 16 residues. CDR3 bases: TGTGCCAGCAGTTTGCGGGGGACTAGACAAACAGATACGCAGTATTTT. This sequence encodes CASSLRGTRQTDTQYF.

This clonotype occurred a few times. The chain employs TRBV6-1 and TRBJ1-1; D is unresolved. Germline V gives CDR1 MNHNS, CDR2 SASEGT. There are 13 residues in the CDR3. Trimming left V 8 bases short and J 1 base short, with 11 bases between. The CDR3 sequence is CASLRPGNTEAFF. CDR3 sequence (DNA): TGTGCCAGCTTAAGACCGGGGAACACTGAAGCTTTCTTT.

This clonotype was seen more than once but under ten times. V gene TRBV10-2 combines with J gene TRBJ1-5; D is unclear. The CDR3 length is 16 residues. Germline V gives CDR1 WSHSY, CDR2 SAAADI. Trimming removed 0 bases from V and 8 bases from J, with 17 bases in between. The CDR3 coding sequence is TGCGCCAGCAGTGAGTCGAAGGGTAACCTGGTGGAGCCCCAGCATTTT. Protein: CASSESKGNLVEPQHF.

The chain uses TRBV2 and TRBJ2-3; unclear D gene. Germline V gene data show CDR1 as SNHLY and CDR2 as FYNNEI. V lost 8 bases, J lost 2 bases, and 14 bases lay in between. The CDR3 runs to 14 residues. CDR3 DNA: TGTGCCAGCCTGGGCGGTCTTCTCACAGATACGCAGTATTTT. Amino acids: CASLGGLLTDTQYF.

In its sample, this clonotype was seen many times. The chain links TRBV7-8 to TRBJ1-5, with D maybe TRBD1 (6 bases). V lost 3 bases to trimming and J lost 6 bases, with 9 bases between them. CDR1 and CDR2 (germline): SGHVS, FQNEAQ. The CDR3 runs 13 residues. DNA of the CDR3: TGTGCCAGCAGCTTTCAGGGGTTTCAGCCCCAGCATTTT. Protein product: CASSFQGFQPQHF.

The gene calls are TRBV6-2 or TRBV6-3 and TRBJ2-1; 7 bases fit TRBD1. Germline CDR1 is MNHEY and CDR2 is SVGEGT. The V and J ends lost 5 bases and 3 bases, in that order; junction bases with no gene match: 7. The CDR3 runs 15 residues. CDR3 bases: TGTGCCAGCAGTCCACCCGGGACAGACTACAATGAGCAGTTCTTC. It encodes CASSPPGTDYNEQFF.

This clonotype came up a few times. The rearrangement uses TRBV11-1 and TRBJ2-1; 16 bases fit TRBD2. The germline gives CDR1 SGHAT, CDR2 FQDESV (reference sequence). There are 19 residues in the CDR3. The junction had 15 bases not matched to a gene; V was cut back by 6 bases and J by 7 bases. The CDR3 coding sequence is TGTGCCAGCAGTCTTGCCCCCGGGACTAGCGGGGGGGCCGAAAATGAGCAGTTCTTC. This translates into CASSLAPGTSGGAENEQFF.

This clonotype was observed at least ten times. V gene TRBV20-1 combines with J gene TRBJ1-5; D is ambiguous. Per germline, CDR1 DFQATT and CDR2 SNEGSKA (reference sequence). V was trimmed by 7 bases and J by 1 base, leaving 8 bases between them. The CDR3 runs to 12 residues. Here the CDR3 DNA reads TGCAGTGGTGCACAGAGCAATCAGCCCCAGCATTTT. Translated, it gives CSGAQSNQPQHF.

This clonotype was recorded a few times. This chain links TRBV2 with TRBJ2-1, with no clear D. The CDR3 covers 15 residues. Germline lookup yields CDR1 SNHLY and CDR2 FYNNEI. Trimming cost V 2 bases and J 8 bases, with 16 bases left between them. The CDR3 DNA follows: TGTGCCAGCAGTGAAAGCCCCTTGGCCGCAGATGAGCAGTTCTTC. As protein: CASSESPLAADEQFF.